This T cell receptor beta chain was profiled in a study of human CD8 memory T cell subsets. It was negative magnetic separation that enriched the total CD8+ T cells. For every subset, the RNA was derived from duplicate vials of more than 120,000 sorted CD8+ T cells. Researchers made TCR beta libraries via UMI-labeled 5' RACE. TCRdb reprocessed the 5' RACE reads and reports one entry per CDR3 protein, with no DNA. The table lists about 10,000 distinct CDR3 sequences. Study conclusions and caveats: Stem-like memory T cell repertoires seemed more diverse than precursor exhausted ones by Chao1 estimates. Among T cells, stem-like memory and precursor exhausted subsets showed similarly high diversity, unlike effector memory cells.

As concerns this clonotype: Its specificity is not known.

The CDR3 contains 13 residues. Germline CDR1 is MNHEY and CDR2 is SVGEGT. The receptor's source is a human donor in good health. Sequenced sample: CD8+ T cells from PBMCs. The V gene is TRBV6-2 or TRBV6-3, the J gene TRBJ1-4. The CDR3 is CASRDSEGEKLFF.